The 21 T cell receptor beta chains reported below all come from one sample, sequenced in a study of OX40 agonist ivuxolimab in advanced cancers. Library prep was done by the immunoSEQ multiplex PCR assay. The clones in this table, taken by TCRdb from immuneACCESS, are in-frame only. Not every clone is retained; where verified, under half of the shortfall comes from an unresolved V gene, and the cause of the rest is unknown. For this sample the table gives fewer than 60,000 clones, of which around 82% were detected only once. The top ten clonotypes cover about 3.7% of the sample. The source material was CD4+ or CD8+ T cells sorted from blood, sampled in a trial of the OX40 agonist ivuxolimab. The receptors derive from an adult with an advanced solid tumor such as melanoma, head and neck, liver or kidney cancer.

This chain links TRBV6-1 with TRBJ1-5; D perhaps matches TRBD1 (5 bases). Trimming removed 5 bases from V and 2 bases from J, with 13 bases in between. Germline V gene data show CDR1 as MNHNS and CDR2 as SASEGT. This CDR3 comprises 15 residues. This chain's CDR3 is CASSWGGDGNQPQHF. CDR3 DNA: TGTGCCAGCAGTTGGGGTGGGGACGGCAATCAGCCCCAGCATTTT.

The J gene is TRBJ2-3, the V gene TRBV7-2; TRBD2 matches 14 bases. The CDR3 has 19 residues. CDR1 is SGHTA and CDR2 is FQGNSA in the germline V gene. V shed 5 bases and J 7 bases; nucleotides not matched to a gene: 17. CDR3 residues: CASSTRSPTSGGAVNTQYF. For the CDR3, the DNA is TGTGCCAGCAGCACTCGTTCCCCGACTAGCGGGGGGGCCGTAAATACGCAGTATTTT. The entire variable domain, with the rest obtained from reference TRBV7-2 and TRBJ2-3, is as follows: GAGVSQSPSNKVTEKGKDVELRCDPISGHTALYWYRQSLGQGLEFLIYFQGNSAPDKSGLPSDRFSAERTGGSVSTLTIQRTQQEDSAVYLCASSTRSPTSGGAVNTQYFGPGTRLTVL.

This chain uses TRBV29-1 with TRBJ2-6; D remains unclear. Trimming removed 5 bases from V and 0 bases from J, with 8 bases in between. Germline V lookup: CDR1 SQVTM, CDR2 ANQGSEA. This CDR3 has 14 residues. The CDR3 DNA sequence: TGCAGCGTTACTCAGAGCTCTGGGGCCAACGTCCTGACTTTC. It encodes CSVTQSSGANVLTF.

In its sample, this clone was seen a few times. This chain joins TRBV27 and TRBJ1-1; TRBD1 might be the D (6 bases). This CDR3 comprises 13 residues. Germline values: CDR1 MNHEY, CDR2 SMNVEV (reference sequence). V was clipped by 1 base and J by 7 bases, with 10 bases between them. The CDR3 sequence: CASSLLPRGEAFF. CDR3 DNA sequence: TGTGCCAGCAGTTTATTACCCAGGGGTGAAGCTTTCTTT.

This chain joins TRBV6-1 and TRBJ1-3; D gene unclear. CDR1 is MNHNS and CDR2 is SASEGT in the germline V gene. V lost 8 bases, J lost 4 bases, and 9 bases lay in between. This CDR3 has 12 amino acids. The CDR3 sequence: CASRHAGNTIYF. Here the CDR3 DNA reads TGTGCCAGCCGGCACGCGGGAAACACCATATATTTT.

V is TRBV28 and J is TRBJ2-7; D is possibly TRBD1 (5 bases). This CDR3 has 14 residues. Germline loops: CDR1 MDHEN, CDR2 SYDVKM. V shed 3 bases and J shed 2 bases, with 11 bases lying between them. CDR3 in DNA: TGTGCCAGCAGTTTGTCCAGGGTACCCTACGAGCAGTACTTC. It translates to CASSLSRVPYEQYF.

This clone has a handful of counts. The V gene is TRBV18, the J gene TRBJ1-1, with a possible D match to TRBD1 (6 bases). V was trimmed by 3 bases and J by 5 bases, leaving 10 bases between them. Germline assignment: CDR1 KGHSH and CDR2 LQKENI. CDR3 length equals 13 residues. In DNA form, the CDR3 reads TGTGCCAGCTCACCGACCCAGGGGACTGAAGCTTTCTTT. Translation gives CASSPTQGTEAFF. Supplemented by reference TRBV18 and TRBJ1-1, the full variable domain reads NAGVMQNPRHLVRRRGQEARLRCSPMKGHSHVYWYRQLPEEGLKFMVYLQKENIIDESGMPKERFSAEFPKEGPSILRIQQVVRGDSAAYFCASSPTQGTEAFFGQGTRLTVV.

The genes are TRBV7-2 and TRBJ1-1, with 8 bases fitting TRBD1. Unmatched junction bases numbered 6, after V lost 5 bases and J lost 4 bases. CDR1 and CDR2 (germline): SGHTA, FQGNSA. The CDR3 runs 14 residues. Written as DNA, the CDR3 is TGTGCCAGCAGCCCGACAGGGGTCAGCACTGAAGCTTTCTTT. Translated: CASSPTGVSTEAFF.

The chain carries TRBV6-1 and TRBJ2-2; maybe TRBD2 (6 bases). The CDR3 loop spans 12 amino acids. Germline CDR1 reads MNHNS; CDR2 reads SASEGT. Between the trimmed V and J ends, which lost 7 bases and 7 bases, there was a span of 10 bases. The CDR3 sequence is CASTREVGELFF. Here the CDR3 DNA reads TGTGCCAGCACCAGGGAGGTCGGGGAGCTGTTTTTT.

J is TRBJ2-7 and V is TRBV6-1, with 8 bases matching TRBD2. J gave up 2 bases and V 7 bases, and 10 bases lay outside the gene matches. The CDR3 has 15 amino acids. CDR1 MNHNS and CDR2 SASEGT come from the germline V gene. CDR3 nucleotides: TGTGCCAGCACCCGGGACGGGAGGGCGCCCTACGAGCAGTACTTC. Its protein is CASTRDGRAPYEQYF.

This clone came up a few times. The V gene is TRBV11-2, the J gene TRBJ2-1, with TRBD2 identical over 8 bases. Germline V gives CDR1 SGHAT, CDR2 FQNNGV. The CDR3 consists of 16 residues. J lost 9 bases, V lost 6 bases, and 16 bases had no gene match. CDR3 sequence reads: CASSLRSGTRQSEQFF. The CDR3 bases are TGTGCCAGCAGTCTTCGCTCCGGGACTAGGCAGAGTGAGCAGTTCTTC.

V usage is TRBV6-5 and J usage is TRBJ2-7; 14 nucleotides line up with TRBD2. Germline V CDR1 and CDR2: MNHEY, SVGAGI. This CDR3 is 14 amino acids long. With V trimmed by 6 bases and J by 2 bases, 0 bases remained unmatched. CDR3 DNA: TGTGCCAGCAGGGGACTAGCGGGAGCCTACGAGCAGTACTTC. The encoded protein is CASRGLAGAYEQYF.

The chain carries TRBV5-1 and TRBJ2-5, with 7 bases matching TRBD2. CDR1 and CDR2 from the germline V gene are SGHRS and YFSETQ. CDR3 length equals 13 residues. With 4 bases clipped from V and 6 bases from J, the junction kept 6 bases outside the gene matches. In DNA, the CDR3 is TGCGCCAGCAGCGTTACTAGCGAAAAGACCCAGTACTTC. Translated, it gives CASSVTSEKTQYF.

The chain employs TRBV9 and TRBJ2-7; 11 bases are a match to TRBD2. The trim removed 3 bases at V and 6 bases at J, leaving 5 bases unmatched. Germline CDR1 SGDLS, CDR2 YYNGEE. The CDR3 is 14 residues long. The CDR3: CASSASGLAGEQYF. As DNA, the CDR3 is TGTGCCAGCAGCGCCAGTGGACTAGCGGGCGAGCAGTACTTC. Combining the CDR3 with reference TRBV9 and TRBJ2-7 gives the whole variable domain DSGVTQTPKHLITATGQRVTLRCSPRSGDLSVYWYQQSLDQGLQFLIQYYNGEERAKGNILERFSAQQFPDLHSELNLSSLELGDSALYFCASSASGLAGEQYFGPGTRLTVT.

The chain uses TRBV7-2 and TRBJ2-1, with D unresolved. There are 16 residues in the CDR3. The V and J ends lost 5 bases and 0 bases respectively, with 14 bases between them. The germline gives CDR1 SGHTA, CDR2 FQGNSA. CDR3 nucleotides: TGTGCCAGCAGCGAAACACCGTCCAGCTCCTACAATGAGCAGTTCTTC. Protein product: CASSETPSSSYNEQFF. The variable domain in full, completed from reference TRBV7-2 and TRBJ2-1, reads GAGVSQSPSNKVTEKGKDVELRCDPISGHTALYWYRQSLGQGLEFLIYFQGNSAPDKSGLPSDRFSAERTGGSVSTLTIQRTQQEDSAVYLCASSETPSSSYNEQFFGPGTRLTVL.

The rearrangement joins TRBV13 to TRBJ2-1; 7 bases fit TRBD2. Germline V lookup: CDR1 PRHDT, CDR2 FYEKMQ (reference sequence). Unmatched junction bases numbered 7, after V lost 1 base and J lost 7 bases. CDR3 length: 15 amino acids. The CDR3 loop reads CASSLEQRGGNEQFF. Written as DNA, the CDR3 is TGTGCCAGCAGCTTAGAACAGCGGGGCGGGAATGAGCAGTTCTTC.

CDR3: CASSLAVAGEKLFF. The CDR3 DNA reads TGTGCCAGCAGCTTGGCCGTTGCGGGTGAAAAACTGTTTTTT. This chain uses TRBV5-4 with TRBJ1-4; D remains ambiguous. Germline CDR1 reads SGHNT; CDR2 reads YYREEE (reference sequence). The CDR3 runs 14 residues. Trimming shortened V by 0 bases and J by 7 bases, and 10 bases separated the two germline ends.

This clone has just a few counts. This chain links TRBV5-4 with TRBJ1-6; the D gene is possibly TRBD1 (6 bases). The V end lost 4 bases, the J end lost 8 bases, and 16 bases lay between the germline ends. CDR1 and CDR2 from the germline V gene are SGHNT and YYREEE (reference sequence). The CDR3 is made up of 15 amino acids. CDR3 residues: CASSPYRVTDSPLHF. The CDR3 DNA follows: TGTGCCAGCAGCCCCTACAGGGTTACAGATTCACCCCTCCACTTT.

This clone showed up just a few times. The chain links TRBV7-6 to TRBJ1-1; TRBD1 might be the D (5 bases). V was shortened by 2 bases and J by 1 base, with 5 bases between the two germline ends. The CDR3 length is 13 residues. Looked up from germline, CDR1 is SGHVS and CDR2 is FNYEAQ. The CDR3 here is CASSLQGNTEAFF. As DNA, the CDR3 is TGTGCCAGCAGCTTACAGGGGAACACTGAAGCTTTCTTT.

This chain links TRBV25-1 with TRBJ1-1, with D maybe TRBD1 (6 bases). In germline, CDR1 is MGHDK, CDR2 SYGVNS. This CDR3 spans 17 amino acids. V was trimmed by 2 bases and J by 0 bases, leaving 16 bases between them. This CDR3 is CASSEGGAGVMNTEAFF. The CDR3 DNA reads TGTGCCAGCAGTGAAGGGGGGGCAGGGGTCATGAACACTGAAGCTTTCTTT.

The V call is TRBV4-1, the J call TRBJ1-1, with TRBD1 matching over 7 bases. This CDR3 has 17 amino acids. Germline lookup yields CDR1 MGHRA and CDR2 YSYEKL. Unmatched junction bases numbered 7, after V lost 0 bases and J lost 0 bases. In DNA form, the CDR3 reads TGCGCCAGCAGCCAAGATCCGAACAGGGGCATGAACACTGAAGCTTTCTTT. Translated, it gives CASSQDPNRGMNTEAFF.